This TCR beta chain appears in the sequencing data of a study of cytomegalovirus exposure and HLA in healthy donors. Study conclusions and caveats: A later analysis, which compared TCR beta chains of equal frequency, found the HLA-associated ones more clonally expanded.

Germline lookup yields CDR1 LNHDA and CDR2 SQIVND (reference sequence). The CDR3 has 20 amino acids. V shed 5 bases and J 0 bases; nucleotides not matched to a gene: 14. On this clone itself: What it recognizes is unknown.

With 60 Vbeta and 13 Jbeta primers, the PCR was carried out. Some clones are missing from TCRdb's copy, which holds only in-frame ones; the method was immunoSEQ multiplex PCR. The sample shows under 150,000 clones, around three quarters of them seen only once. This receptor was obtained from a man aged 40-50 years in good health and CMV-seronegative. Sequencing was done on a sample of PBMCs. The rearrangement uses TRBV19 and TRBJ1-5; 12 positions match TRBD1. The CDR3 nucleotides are TGTGCCAGTAGTGGACTTGCCGGGACAGGGGGCTTTTATAGCAATCAGCCCCAGCATTTT. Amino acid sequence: CASSGLAGTGGFYSNQPQHF.